This paragraph reports one TCR beta chain. This entry is derived from a study of blood T cell repertoires in COVID-19. The J segment lost 7 bases and the V segment lost 0 bases, leaving 11 bases of the junction unmatched. Germline CDR1 and CDR2: LGHNA and YSLEER. CDR3 length equals 16 residues. This table comes from immunoSEQ multiplex PCR, and its TCRdb copy is limited to in-frame clones, with some not included. The repertoire has 95,000 to 150,000 clones, 82% of them found once; the top ten carry about 4.5%. The sample was peripheral blood. The chain has TRBV4-3 and TRBJ1-2; 7 bases match TRBD1. The origin of this receptor is a woman in her seventies with acute or convalescent COVID-19. CDR3 bases: TGCGCCAGCAGCCAAGAAACAGGGGATCGGTCGGGTGGCTACACCTTC. It yields the protein CASSQETGDRSGGYTF.